This record covers a single T cell receptor beta chain. The sample is drawn from a study of blood T cell repertoires in COVID-19. At the level of the study: The study drew acute and convalescent COVID-19 samples from the United States, Italy and Spain. T cells, B-cell-depleted T cells, or PBMCs supplied cDNA or gDNA.

Authors' methods: Amplifying reference gene primers gave estimates of nucleated cell counts. Assay used: immunoSEQ multiplex PCR; TCRdb lists only in-frame clones, some missing. The V and J calls and clone size are taken from that table; D and trimming were inferred from the DNA. The sample has 100,000 or so clones, over 75% seen once. The CDR3 sequence is 13 residues long. Germline loops: CDR1 SGHRS, CDR2 YFSETQ. J was trimmed by 3 bases and V by 7 bases; bases with no gene match: 6. The chain carries TRBV5-1 and TRBJ1-2; TRBD1 matches at 7 bases. This TCR derives from a man between 65 and 85 years old with active or convalescent COVID-19. Material for sequencing was peripheral blood. Here the CDR3 reads CASGEGADYGYTF. CDR3 nucleotides: TGCGCCAGCGGCGAGGGGGCGGACTATGGCTACACCTTC.